These T cell receptor beta chains were read from a single sample in a study of T cell responses to AZD1222 COVID-19 vaccine. The data were produced by immunoSEQ multiplex PCR, yet TCRdb's version contains in-frame clones alone and is incomplete. The sample lists about 73,000 clones; around 80% were seen once. The material sequenced was peripheral blood, taken 28 days after the second AZD1222 dose. Every receptor here comes from an adult who received the AZD1222 COVID-19 vaccine. The CDR3 runs from the conserved cysteine through the conserved F or W. The D gene is left open where the match is weak. Clone size is shown for a subset of rows, as once, few, many or a class of expanded clone.

TRBV27	few	TRBJ2-3	TRBD2	CASSGTSASDTQYF	TGTGCCAGCAGCGGGACTAGCGCTTCAGATACGCAGTATTTT
TRBV7-8	NA	TRBJ2-1	NA	CASSSRGVGDEQFF	TGTGCCAGCAGCTCCCGAGGGGTGGGGGATGAGCAGTTCTTC
TRBV27	NA	TRBJ2-1	NA	CASSLGSVSEQFF	TGTGCCAGCAGTTTAGGGTCGGTGAGTGAGCAGTTCTTC
TRBV6-5	NA	TRBJ1-1	TRBD1	CAITRGQGVITEAFF	TGTGCCATTACCAGAGGACAGGGGGTGATCACTGAAGCTTTCTTT
TRBV6-5	once	TRBJ2-7	NA	CASNGLGVHEQYF	TGTGCCAGCAACGGATTGGGAGTCCACGAGCAGTACTTC
TRBV7-6	few	TRBJ1-4	NA	CASSPTDYEKLFF	TGTGCCAGCAGCCCGACGGATTATGAAAAACTGTTTTTT
TRBV12-3/TRBV12-4	NA	TRBJ2-7	NA	CASSLVREGEQYF	TGTGCCAGCAGTTTAGTTAGGGAAGGGGAGCAGTACTTC
TRBV30	NA	TRBJ1-6	TRBD1	CAWVTGYSPLHF	TGTGCCTGGGTGACAGGGTATTCACCCCTCCACTTT
TRBV6-5	NA	TRBJ1-5	NA	CASSYTIDSNQPQHF	TGTGCCAGCAGTTACACCATAGATAGCAATCAGCCCCAGCATTTT
TRBV7-2	NA	TRBJ2-3	TRBD2	CASSPVGGSQDTQYF	TGTGCCAGCAGCCCAGTAGGCGGGAGTCAAGATACGCAGTATTTT
TRBV19	NA	TRBJ2-2	TRBD1	CASSQTGQGKITGELFF	TGTGCCAGTAGTCAGACGGGACAGGGCAAGATCACCGGGGAGCTGTTTTTT
TRBV24-1	NA	TRBJ2-5	NA	CATSDGETQYF	TGTGCCACCAGTGATGGGGAGACCCAGTACTTC
TRBV19	few	TRBJ2-1	TRBD2	CASMAGTSDYNEQFF	TGTGCCAGTATGGCCGGGACTAGCGACTACAATGAGCAGTTCTTC
TRBV6-5	NA	TRBJ1-5	TRBD1	CASSYSTGGQPQHF	TGTGCCAGCAGTTACTCAACAGGGGGGCAGCCCCAGCATTTT
TRBV28	once	TRBJ1-2	TRBD1	CASSLGQGRGYTF	TGTGCCAGCAGTTTAGGACAGGGTAGGGGCTACACCTTC
TRBV29-1	once	TRBJ2-3	TRBD2	CSVEEVWGGSTQYF	TGCAGCGTTGAAGAGGTGTGGGGGGGAAGCACGCAGTATTTT
TRBV11-2	NA	TRBJ2-3	NA	CASSLGGRTDTQYF	TGTGCCAGCAGCTTGGGCGGTCGCACAGATACGCAGTATTTT
TRBV18	NA	TRBJ2-3	TRBD1	CASSPGTGGNTDTQYF	TGTGCCAGCTCCCCCGGGACAGGCGGGAACACAGATACGCAGTATTTT
TRBV7-6	NA	TRBJ2-5	NA	CASSPRAGLETQYF	TGTGCCAGCAGCCCCCGGGCGGGGCTAGAGACCCAGTACTTC
TRBV6-6	once	TRBJ1-4	NA	CASRPQGGGTNEKLFF	TGTGCCAGCAGACCACAGGGCGGGGGGACTAATGAAAAACTGTTTTTT
TRBV5-1	once	TRBJ2-1	TRBD2	CASSSSGTSGSNSYNEQFF	TGCGCCAGCAGCTCGTCCGGGACTAGCGGGTCCAACTCCTACAATGAGCAGTTCTTC
TRBV19	NA	TRBJ1-2	TRBD1	CASTLQRGLPYTF	TGTGCCAGTACCCTTCAAAGGGGGCTCCCGTACACCTTC
TRBV7-9	NA	TRBJ2-1	NA	CASSLVSYPGSQFF	TGTGCCAGCAGCTTAGTCTCGTATCCGGGATCACAGTTCTTC
TRBV7-8	NA	TRBJ2-7	TRBD2	CASSLGTSRTYEQYF	TGTGCCAGCAGCCTCGGGACTAGCCGTACCTACGAGCAGTACTTC
TRBV6-1	NA	TRBJ2-1	NA	CASRRGGQPTDEQFF	TGTGCCAGCAGACGAGGAGGGCAACCTACGGATGAGCAGTTCTTC
TRBV18	NA	TRBJ2-3	NA	CASSYGQSPDTQYF	TGTGCCAGCTCATACGGTCAGAGCCCGGATACGCAGTATTTT
TRBV5-6	NA	TRBJ2-1	NA	CASSLVLGNEQFF	TGTGCCAGCAGCTTGGTTCTGGGCAATGAGCAGTTCTTC
TRBV28	many	TRBJ2-5	NA	CASSLVSDTRQETQYF	TGTGCCAGCAGTTTGGTAAGCGATACTCGACAAGAGACCCAGTACTTC
TRBV5-6	NA	TRBJ2-1	TRBD2	CASSLVGLAGGVWFF	TGTGCCAGCAGCTTGGTAGGGCTAGCGGGAGGGGTTTGGTTCTTC
TRBV27	few	TRBJ2-7	NA	CASSLSGGIGSYEQYF	TGTGCCAGCAGTTTATCAGGTGGCATTGGCTCCTACGAGCAGTACTTC
TRBV6-2/TRBV6-3	NA	TRBJ1-1	NA	CASSRPRVWTEAFF	TGTGCCAGCAGTCGACCCAGGGTTTGGACTGAAGCTTTCTTT
TRBV15	once	TRBJ1-4	NA	CATSNGQPNEKLFF	TGTGCCACCAGCAATGGACAGCCTAATGAAAAACTGTTTTTT
TRBV27	NA	TRBJ2-1	NA	CASRTAVNEQFF	TGTGCCAGCAGGACAGCTGTCAATGAGCAGTTCTTC
TRBV7-2	once	TRBJ2-2	TRBD2	CASSLTSGSIGRELFF	TGTGCCAGCAGCTTAACTAGCGGGAGTATCGGCCGGGAGCTGTTTTTT
TRBV28	few	TRBJ1-5	TRBD1	CASSLGDREVQPQHF	TGTGCCAGCAGTTTAGGGGACAGGGAGGTTCAGCCCCAGCATTTT
TRBV27	NA	TRBJ1-2	NA	CASSLSLRTNYGYTF	TGTGCCAGCAGTTTATCCCTCCGGACTAACTATGGCTACACCTTC
TRBV5-6	NA	TRBJ1-3	NA	CASSFVGGSGNTIYF	TGTGCCAGCAGCTTTGTAGGGGGAAGTGGAAACACCATATATTTT
TRBV7-8	NA	TRBJ2-5	NA	CASSPRPLMETQYF	TGTGCCAGCAGCCCTCGGCCCCTGATGGAGACCCAGTACTTC
TRBV14	NA	TRBJ2-3	NA	CASSQATSFRTDTQYF	TGTGCCAGCAGCCAAGCAACTAGTTTTCGCACAGATACGCAGTATTTT
TRBV27	NA	TRBJ2-3	NA	CASSPGVTDTQYF	TGTGCCAGCAGTCCCGGGGTCACAGATACGCAGTATTTT